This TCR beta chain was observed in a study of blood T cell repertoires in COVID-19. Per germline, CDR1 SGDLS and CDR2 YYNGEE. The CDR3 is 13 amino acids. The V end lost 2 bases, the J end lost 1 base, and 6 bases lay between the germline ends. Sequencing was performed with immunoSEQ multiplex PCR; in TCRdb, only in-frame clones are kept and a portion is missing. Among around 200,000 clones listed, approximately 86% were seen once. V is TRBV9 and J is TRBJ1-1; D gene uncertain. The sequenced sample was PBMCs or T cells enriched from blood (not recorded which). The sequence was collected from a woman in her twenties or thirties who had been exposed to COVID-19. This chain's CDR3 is CASSVTTNTEAFF. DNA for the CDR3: TGTGCCAGCAGCGTTACTACGAACACTGAAGCTTTCTTT.